These T cell receptor beta chains were read from a single sample in a study of naive and memory T cell subsets. Each CDR3 protein gets one entry after TCRdb re-called the UMI-ligation and nested PCR reads with MiXCR. The table has around 160,000 distinct CDR3 sequences, 17% seen once; the top ten hold roughly 0.13%. The sequenced material came from naive CD4+ T cells from blood. These receptors were obtained from a human donor in good health. Both conserved end residues are part of each CDR3. D genes are given only for firm matches. The size of a clone is reported for some rows only, either as once, few or many, or as a class for expanded clones.

-	few	TRBV5-1	TRBJ2-7	TGCGCCAGCAGCGTGGGACCCCTCGGCGAGCAGTACTTC	CASSVGPLGEQYF
TRBD1	-	TRBV27	TRBJ1-6	TGTGCCAGCAGTTCCACCGGGACAGGGGGCTCACCCCTCCACTTT	CASSSTGTGGSPLHF
-	-	TRBV9	TRBJ2-1	TGTGCCAGCAGCGGAGCGAACTCCTACAATGAGCAGTTCTTC	CASSGANSYNEQFF
-	few	TRBV6-5	TRBJ2-7	TGTGCCAGCAGTTACACAGGAGTAGACTACGAGCAGTACTTC	CASSYTGVDYEQYF
TRBD1	-	TRBV2	TRBJ2-1	TGTGCCAGCAGTGAAGTTCCTCCCGGGACAGGGGGTGGGGATGAGCAGTTCTTC	CASSEVPPGTGGGDEQFF
-	-	TRBV12-3/TRBV12-4	TRBJ2-1	TGTGCCAGCAGTTTGCGGGAAAATGAGCAGTTCTTC	CASSLRENEQFF
-	few	TRBV5-1	TRBJ1-5	TGCGCCAGCAGCTTGGAACAGGGCAATCAGCCCCAGCATTTT	CASSLEQGNQPQHF
TRBD1	-	TRBV29-1	TRBJ2-7	TGCAGCGTAAGACAGGGCCCCTCCTACGAGCAGTACTTC	CSVRQGPSYEQYF
-	-	TRBV25-1	TRBJ1-2	TGTGCCAGCAGTGCCGAACTCTATGGCTACACCTTC	CASSAELYGYTF
-	few	TRBV7-9	TRBJ2-1	TGTGCCAGCAGTTTTTTCGACAACAATGAGCAGTTCTTC	CASSFFDNNEQFF
TRBD2	-	TRBV14	TRBJ2-7	TGTGCCAGCAGCCCCCTCGGCGGCTACGGGGGGGGGCAGTACTTC	CASSPLGGYGGGQYF
-	few	TRBV7-9	TRBJ2-7	TGTGCCAGCACTCTTAGAATGGGCGAGCAGTACTTC	CASTLRMGEQYF
-	-	TRBV7-8	TRBJ2-6	TGTGCCAGCTACAGGTTCTCTGGGGCCAACGTCCTGACTTTC	CASYRFSGANVLTF
-	-	TRBV14	TRBJ1-2	TGTGCCAGCAGTCTAGCGGGACGGCAAGCTGGCTACACCTTC	CASSLAGRQAGYTF
-	few	TRBV12-3/TRBV12-4	TRBJ2-1	TGTGCCAGCAGTTTGGGTCAGGGACGGCTAGATGAGCAGTTCTTC	CASSLGQGRLDEQFF
-	-	TRBV25-1	TRBJ2-5	TGTGCCAGCAGCGAAGCCAGCCTTTGGGGGTGGGAGACCCAGTACTTC	CASSEASLWGWETQYF
TRBD1	-	TRBV10-3	TRBJ1-4	TGTGCCATCAGTGATTGGCAGGGGGCTTCAAGTGAAAAACTGTTTTTT	CAISDWQGASSEKLFF
-	-	TRBV20-1	TRBJ2-7	TGCAGTGCTAGCGGGAGTGGCTACGAGCAGTACTTC	CSASGSGYEQYF
TRBD2	few	TRBV7-6	TRBJ2-5	TGTGCCAGCAGCCGGGGGACTAGCCAGAAAGAGACCCAGTACTTC	CASSRGTSQKETQYF
-	few	TRBV28	TRBJ1-2	TGTGCCAGTCACAGAAACTATGGCTACACCTTC	CASHRNYGYTF
-	-	TRBV7-2	TRBJ2-7	TGTGCCAGCAGCCAGGACGCCCATTTTTACGAGCAGTACTTC	CASSQDAHFYEQYF
-	once	TRBV12-5	TRBJ2-2	TGTGCTAGTGGTGACAGGAACACCGGGGAGCTGTTTTTT	CASGDRNTGELFF
-	-	TRBV12-3/TRBV12-4	TRBJ2-7	TGTGCCAGCAGCAGAACAGGCTCCTACGAGCAGTACTTC	CASSRTGSYEQYF
TRBD2	-	TRBV11-1	TRBJ2-5	TGTGCCAGCAGCTCCGGACTAGCGGGTCCTTACCTCCAAGAGACCCAGTACTTC	CASSSGLAGPYLQETQYF
TRBD2	-	TRBV7-2	TRBJ2-3	TGTGCCAGCAGCTTAGGTCGCGGGAGGGGGACAGATACGCAGTATTTT	CASSLGRGRGTDTQYF
-	-	TRBV11-2	TRBJ2-3	TGTGCCAGAAGCTTAGAAGGGTACGGCGCAGATACGCAGTATTTT	CARSLEGYGADTQYF
-	many	TRBV12-3/TRBV12-4	TRBJ2-5	TGTGCCAGCAGTTTCAGAGCGGTGCAAGAGACCCAGTACTTC	CASSFRAVQETQYF
TRBD1	-	TRBV7-2	TRBJ1-3	TGTGCCAGCAGCTTTGGTGGGGCCCAGGGGGGTGGAAACACCATATATTTT	CASSFGGAQGGGNTIYF
TRBD1	few	TRBV4-1	TRBJ2-2	TGCGCCAGCAGCCCCGGACAGGGACCAACCGGGGAGCTGTTTTTT	CASSPGQGPTGELFF
-	-	TRBV5-1	TRBJ1-1	TGCGCCAGCAGCTTAGAGGCGGGCGCTAGGAACACTGAAGCTTTCTTT	CASSLEAGARNTEAFF
-	many	TRBV28	TRBJ2-7	TGTGCCAGCAGTAGTAGCGGAGCCGACTCCTACGAGCAGTACTTC	CASSSSGADSYEQYF
-	-	TRBV28	TRBJ2-1	TGTGCCAGCAAGGCTAGTTGGGAGCAGTTCTTC	CASKASWEQFF
TRBD2	few	TRBV2	TRBJ2-1	TGTGCCAGCAGTCTATTGGGTAGCGGGAGGCTATACAGCAATGAGCAGTTCTTC	CASSLLGSGRLYSNEQFF
-	many	TRBV2	TRBJ2-1	TGTGCCAGCAGTACGGGTGGGACTAATGAGCAGTTCTTC	CASSTGGTNEQFF
TRBD1	-	TRBV3-1	TRBJ2-2	TGTGCCAGCAGCCAATTAGCTGGACAGGGGACACCCGGGGAGCTGTTTTTT	CASSQLAGQGTPGELFF
-	few	TRBV28	TRBJ2-3	TGTGCCAGCAATTTCCGGCCAGATACGCAGTATTTT	CASNFRPDTQYF
TRBD2	few	TRBV19	TRBJ2-7	TGTGCCAGTAGTATCGGCGGGAGCTCCTACGAGCAGTACTTC	CASSIGGSSYEQYF
TRBD2	few	TRBV7-8	TRBJ2-7	TGTGCCAGCAGCCAGAGGGGGCTAGCGGGACGGTACGAGCAGTACTTC	CASSQRGLAGRYEQYF
TRBD1	many	TRBV12-3/TRBV12-4	TRBJ2-1	TGTGCCAGCAGTTTCGAGACAGGGTACTACAATGAGCAGTTCTTC	CASSFETGYYNEQFF
-	-	TRBV29-1	TRBJ2-1	TGCAGCGTCTTAGGTTCTAGCTCCTACAATGAGCAGTTCTTC	CSVLGSSSYNEQFF
TRBD1	-	TRBV10-2	TRBJ1-5	TGCGCCAGCAGTGGGCAGGGGGTTCATCAGCCCCAGCATTTT	CASSGQGVHQPQHF